Ten or more counts support the clone carrying this TCR beta chain. The record originates from a study of T cells in Graves' hyperthyroidism and ophthalmopathy. Whole-study context: Peripheral blood sampling occurred at initial diagnosis, before any treatment.

Uncontrolled infections, other autoimmune diseases, pregnancy or lactation led to exclusion of patients. Trimming at V came to 1 base and at J to 1 base, leaving 2 bases not matched to a gene. Germline V gene lookup returns CDR1 MGHRA and CDR2 YSYEKL. The CDR3 is 15 residues long. The investigators amplified TCR beta CDR3 regions from RNA transcripts. TCR CDR3 regions were first amplified by RT-PCR with HTBI primers. TCRdb re-called the multiplex PCR reads through MiXCR, storing one row per CDR3 protein. Here the sample spans 300,000 to 450,000 distinct CDR3 sequences, 15% to 20% being singletons. The rearrangement joins TRBV4-1 to TRBJ2-5, with 8 bases that match TRBD2. The TCR originated in a woman aged 40 to 55 with Graves' ophthalmopathy. The sequenced sample was blood. CDR3 loop: CASSQGSGSQETQYF. As DNA, the CDR3 is TGCGCCAGCAGCCAAGGAAGCGGGAGCCAAGAGACCCAGTACTTC.